This entry describes one TCR beta chain. Its antigen remains unknown. The source of the sample is a study of cytomegalovirus exposure and HLA in healthy donors. Study-wide points: Most TCRs appeared rarely, but some public TCRs recurred in many donors. An analysis done earlier found most TCR beta V segments productive about 87% or about 30% of the time. Reports described diagnosis of cytomegalovirus status by the classifier as highly specific and sensitive.

Trimming left V 0 bases short and J 3 bases short, with 9 bases between. This CDR3 is built from 14 residues. Germline V gene data show CDR1 as SGHAT and CDR2 as FQNNGV. The primer mix had 60 Vbeta and 13 Jbeta primers. Only in-frame clones appear in the TCRdb table, and some are missing; sequencing was by immunoSEQ multiplex PCR. The data contain 150,000 to 200,000 clones, 84% of them singletons. This sequence was found in a man between 18 and 35 years old in good health and CMV-seronegative. The genes are TRBV11-2 and TRBJ2-7, with D unresolved. Sequencing used PBMCs. CDR3 region: CASSLDGPNYEQYF. The CDR3 bases are TGTGCCAGCAGCTTAGATGGTCCTAACTACGAGCAGTACTTC.